What follows are 4 T cell receptor beta chains derived from one specimen sequenced in a study of CD8+CD57+ T cells in acquired aplastic anemia. Genomic DNA templated the TCR beta VDJ and CDR3 profiling. From the reads, TCRdb called clonotypes with MiXCR, one entry per CDR3 protein. This table holds about 190,000 distinct CDR3 sequences, roughly half found once. The source material was sorted CD4+, CD8+, or CD8+CD57+ T cells (not recorded which) from PBMCs. The receptors were gathered from a human donor in good health, serving as a control.

The chain combines TRBV19 with TRBJ1-5; weak D call: TRBD1 (5 bases). The CDR3 length is 12 residues. Trimming pared 3 bases from V and 14 bases from J, leaving 14 bases between. Per the germline V gene, CDR1 is LNHDA and CDR2 is SQIVND (reference sequence). DNA of the CDR3: TGTGCCAGTAGTATGGGGGTAGCCTACGAGCATTTT. Amino acid sequence: CASSMGVAYEHF.

J is TRBJ2-5 and V is TRBV2; weak D call: TRBD2 (5 bases). Between the trimmed V and J ends, which lost 3 bases and 5 bases, there was a span of 13 bases. CDR3 length: 14 amino acids. In germline, CDR1 is SNHLY, CDR2 FYNNEI. In nucleotides, the CDR3 is TGTGCCAGCAGTGAGGGAGTCACCACCGAGACCCAGTACTTC. Translating it yields CASSEGVTTETQYF.

This clonotype was seen a few times. At one end, the junction sequence differs from germline, possibly due to a read error. The rearrangement links TRBV4-3 to TRBJ1-2; a weak D match, TRBD1 (5 bases). This CDR3 comprises 16 residues. Germline CDR1 is LGHNA and CDR2 is YSLEER. CDR3 sequence: CASSQAATVILYDYTF. The DNA for the CDR3 is TGCGCCAGCAGCCAGGCGGCGACAGTTATCCTCTATGACTACACCTTC.

This clonotype showed up many times. The J gene is TRBJ1-2, the V gene TRBV6-5, with D hard to call. CDR1 is MNHEY and CDR2 is SVGAGI in the germline V gene. The CDR3 length is 14 residues. The V end was cut by 6 bases, the J end by 7 bases, with 18 bases between. Written as DNA, the CDR3 is TGTGCCAGCAGCCGAATTCTAGGAGGAGTTGGCTACACCTTC. It yields the protein CASSRILGGVGYTF.